These 10 T cell receptor beta chains were all obtained from the same sample, sequenced in a study of shared clonotypes between healthy human individuals. Assay used: immunoSEQ multiplex PCR; TCRdb lists only in-frame clones, some missing. The sample gives hundreds of thousands of clones, around three quarters of which show up once; about 12% is in the top ten. Source material: PBMCs. The receptors were gathered from a woman aged 35 to 49 in good health. Some clones in this sample may be carry-over from other donors' samples.

The V and J genes are TRBV27 and TRBJ1-2, with a tentative D call TRBD1 (6 bases). CDR1 is MNHEY, CDR2 SMNVEV, per germline (reference sequence). The V and J ends lost 6 bases and 2 bases respectively, with 13 bases between them. The CDR3 runs to 14 residues. The CDR3 sequence is CASRRPGANYGYTF. Here the CDR3 DNA reads TGTGCCAGCAGGAGGCCGGGGGCCAACTATGGCTACACCTTC.

This clone was observed a handful of times. The genes are TRBV11-3 and TRBJ2-3; tentatively, D is TRBD1 (6 bases). Between the trimmed V and J ends, which lost 5 bases and 2 bases, there was a span of 11 bases. CDR1 is SGHNT and CDR2 is YENEEA in the germline V gene. There are 14 residues in the CDR3. CDR3 loop: CASSRGQSTDTQYF. CDR3 nucleotide sequence: TGTGCCAGCAGCCGCGGACAGTCCACAGATACGCAGTATTTT.

Comment on this clone: Since a much larger clone is just one base distant, this may be a read error. Other DNA sequences in this sample translate to the same CDR3. This chain uses TRBV18 with TRBJ1-1; 7 bases map to TRBD1. CDR3 size: 14 residues. CDR1 and CDR2 (germline): KGHSH, LQKENI. The CDR3 sequence: CASSPQGASTEAFF. The DNA for the CDR3 is TGTGCCAGCTCACCACAGGGGGCAAGCACTGAGGCTTTCTTT.

V gene TRBV2 combines with J gene TRBJ2-1; D not certain. The germline V and J ends were trimmed by 4 bases and 9 bases, with 7 bases remaining between them. The CDR3 consists of 11 residues. The germline V gene encodes CDR1 SNHLY and CDR2 FYNNEI. The CDR3 loop is CASSGMSEQFF. The CDR3 DNA follows: TGTGCCAGCAGTGGGATGTCTGAGCAGTTCTTC.

Details on this clone: A far larger clone is only one base removed, so a read error is likely. Other nucleotide sequences from this sample produce the same CDR3. The chain combines TRBV18 with TRBJ2-5; no reliable D call. In germline, CDR1 is KGHSH, CDR2 LQKENI. The CDR3 spans 11 residues. Trimming stripped 2 bases from V and 5 bases from J, with 3 bases between. The CDR3 nucleotides are TGTGCCAGCTCACCAGAGGAGACCCAGTACTTC. It yields the protein CASSPEETQYF.

This sequence joins TRBV4-3 and TRBJ2-5; 7 positions match TRBD1. Near its end, the DNA agrees better with TRBJ2-7, so the J call may be wrong. Germline V gene lookup returns CDR1 LGHNA and CDR2 YSLEER. The CDR3 length is 15 residues. CDR3 sequence reads: CASSQETGNLYEQYF. The CDR3 DNA follows: TGCGCCAGCAGCCAAGAGACAGGGAATCTATACGAGCAGTACTTC.

The count of this clone is one. The J gene is TRBJ2-1, the V gene TRBV4-2; D might be TRBD1 (6 bases). The V end lost 3 bases, the J end lost 8 bases, and 14 bases lay between the germline ends. CDR1 LGHNA and CDR2 YNFKEQ come from the germline V gene. This CDR3 is 14 amino acids long. The CDR3, as DNA: TGTGCCAGCAGCCAGAACACAGGGATTGATGAGCAGTTCTTC. Amino acids: CASSQNTGIDEQFF.

V gene TRBV5-1 combines with J gene TRBJ1-2, with 9 bases that match TRBD1. Per the germline V gene, CDR1 is SGHRS and CDR2 is YFSETQ. The CDR3 covers 13 residues. Unmatched junction bases numbered 1, after V lost 1 base and J lost 6 bases. The DNA for the CDR3 is TGCGCCAGCAGCTTGACAGGGGGCCATGGCTACACCTTC. It translates to CASSLTGGHGYTF.

V usage is TRBV7-2 and J usage is TRBJ2-5; no definite D call. Between the trimmed V and J ends, which lost 7 bases and 5 bases, there was a span of 11 bases. CDR3 length: 12 amino acids. From germline, CDR1 is SGHTA and CDR2 FQGNSA. The CDR3 nucleotides are TGTGCCAGCACTCCAATCGGGGAGACCCAGTACTTC. As protein: CASTPIGETQYF. The entire variable domain, with the rest obtained from reference TRBV7-2 and TRBJ2-5, is as follows: GAGVSQSPSNKVTEKGKDVELRCDPISGHTALYWYRQSLGQGLEFLIYFQGNSAPDKSGLPSDRFSAERTGGSVSTLTIQRTQQEDSAVYLCASTPIGETQYFGPGTRLLVL.

The chain combines TRBV6-1 with TRBJ2-3; D ambiguous. Deletions cut 5 bases from V and 6 bases from J, with 12 bases between. CDR1 and CDR2 from the germline V gene are MNHNS and SASEGT. CDR3 length: 13 amino acids. The CDR3 region has the DNA TGTGCCAGCAGTCCCCTTCGGTTGGATACGCAGTATTTT. Translating it yields CASSPLRLDTQYF.